This TCR beta chain appears in the sequencing data of a study of beta chain features in type 1 diabetes. General observations from the study: Relative to healthy donors, patients appeared to have naive, central memory and Treg TCRB repertoires that were more similar. The study found moderately but significantly shorter TCRB CDR3s in all four CD4+ subsets of Type 1 diabetes patients.

This clone appeared a few times. Its antigen remains unknown. The same CDR3 arises from other DNA sequences in this sample as well. A CD45RO/CCR7/CD25/CD127/CD95/CD27 panel sorted naive, central memory, regulatory and stem cell-like memory CD4+ cells. Expressed TCRB transcripts were sequenced because the entire RNA isolate underwent reverse transcription. Repertoires were generated with immunoSEQ multiplex PCR, while TCRdb's copy carries only in-frame clones and drops some. The sample has a few hundred thousand clones; 8% to 10% are singletons. This TCR came from a man aged 25-40 years with type 1 diabetes. Sequenced sample: central memory CD4+ T cells from blood.

CDR3 in amino acids: CASSLASNEQFF. DNA of the CDR3: TGTGCCAGCAGCTTAGCGAGCAATGAGCAGTTCTTC. The V gene is TRBV7-9, the J gene TRBJ2-1; the D is unclear. The germline V gene has CDR1 SEHNR and CDR2 FQNEAQ (reference sequence). The CDR3 runs to 12 residues. V was clipped by 0 bases and J by 6 bases, with 3 bases between them. Complete variable domain (other parts from reference TRBV7-9 and TRBJ2-1): DTGVSQNPRHKITKRGQNVTFRCDPISEHNRLYWYRQTLGQGPEFLTYFQNEAQLEKSRLLSDRFSAERPKGSFSTLEIQRTEQGDSAMYLCASSLASNEQFFGPGTRLTVL.